The T cell receptor (beta chain) described here comes from a study of cytomegalovirus exposure and HLA in healthy donors (dated by TCRdb to the late 2010s). With respect to the entire study: According to an earlier analysis of 550 to 700 of the donors, 150 million to 200 million T cells yielded 90 million to 140 million unique TCR beta sequences and 250 to 350 Gb of sequence data. An early release that covered some 640 HLA-typed donors contained 250 to 350 gigabases of sequencing data and 70 million to 100 million unique TCR sequences. Using immunosequencing, the study profiled T cell repertoires from about 610 subjects and related those repertoires to cytomegalovirus serostatus. Alongside the repertoire data, information on donor age, sex, ethnicity and CMV serostatus was compiled. Every discovery cohort repertoire had been produced on one sequencing platform. To decide whether each TCR beta V gene segment behaved as functional or pseudogenic, an earlier analysis of several hundred of the donors relied on high-throughput TCR beta sequencing. The study combined high-throughput TCR immunosequencing, statistical association of individual TCRs with disease status, and machine learning to predict cytomegalovirus infection status. The number of donors typed differed by locus, with 629-630 for A, B, C, DRB1 and DQB1, around 520 for DQA1, about 610 for DPA1, and around 450 for DPB1. The genetic ancestry cluster associated with self-reported Caucasian donors included about 84% of the roughly 400 genotyped donors. Across about 370 genotyped donors of the cohort, an average of approximately 220,000 unique TCR beta nucleotide sequences per donor were sequenced, and around 20% of those sequences were non-productive. A later genetic analysis used genome-wide SNP genotypes for about 55% of the 666 donors, treating that subset as a discovery cohort. Four to six DR-DQ haplotypes were handled as single units for association and clustering, since linkage in the cohort was strong. Class I and class II HLA loci were covered by the typing at four-digit resolution. Rather than drawing on any new phenotypic data, the later analysis identified candidate immune exposures from TCR beta sequences and the way those sequences occurred across donors. Along with the roughly 670-subject first cohort, a separate validation cohort of 120 different subjects was used. The study aimed to test whether cataloging public T cell receptors could reveal signatures of past pathogen exposure. A later analysis re-examined previously published TCR beta repertoires from just over 650 donors and added high-resolution HLA genotyping to investigate patterns of TCR occurrence.

V loses 5 bases at its end and J loses 3 bases; junction bases beyond the gene matches: 8. From the cysteine up to the phenylalanine, the CDR3 has a length of 16 residues. The read is trimmed to its CDR3 DNA, 48 bases read in frame from base 1. The germline V gene gives CDR1 as MDHEN and CDR2 as SYDVKM. Library preparation employed the immunoSEQ multiplex PCR assay. A mixture of 60 forward primers for TCR Vbeta segments and 13 reverse primers for TCR Jbeta segments was used in the multiplex PCR. The CDR3 region of rearranged TCR beta genes was amplified from genomic DNA with a multiplex PCR assay. The amplified TCR beta libraries were sequenced on the Illumina HiSeq System as 87-base-pair reads. Processing in the source paper ran as follows. In a later analysis, 80 million or so unique TCR beta chains were counted across the roughly 700 repertoires, and around 10 million of these chains were shared by at least two donors. A nearest-neighbor algorithm error-corrected the raw reads and collapsed the reads into unique sequences, merging closely related sequences to remove PCR and sequencing errors. CDR3 sequences were aligned to IMGT reference sequences to assign V, D and J gene segments. For a sequence to be retained, a match of at least six nucleotides was required to both a V gene segment and a J gene segment. A rearrangement was called productive if the CDR3 had no stop codons and remained in frame with V and J, and every other rearrangement was called non-productive. CDR3 was defined according to IMGT convention as the region running from the second conserved V-encoded cysteine to the conserved J-encoded phenylalanine. The earlier analysis of about 620 of the donors excluded sequences that lacked an unambiguous match to a single V gene segment. An earlier analysis of approximately 590 of the donors classified V segments as functional when productive rearrangements were above 56.7% and as segregating when the standard deviation between donors was above 5%. A statistical classification framework was built to diagnose cytomegalovirus status from the catalog of TCR beta chain sequences. A later analysis assigned V and J genes by comparing TCR nucleotide sequences with IMGT/GENE-DB human TR gene sequences. In a later analysis, CDR3 sequences and most-parsimonious VDJ recombination scenarios were assigned using the TCRdist pipeline. In a later analysis, every TCR beta chain was defined by the combination of its CDR3 amino acid sequence and its V-gene family, and reads without a unique V-gene family were dropped. In a later analysis, 550 to 650 highly shared, low-generation-probability nucleotide sequences were removed to address suspected cross-contamination and a sequencing artifact. A later analysis calculated a clonal expansion index for each public chain from normalized within-repertoire ranks of inferred template counts. A later analysis computed generation probabilities with a VDJ recombination model fitted to out-of-frame rearrangements, and checked the results against IGoR. A later analysis scored TCR-TCR, TCR-HLA and TCR-CMV co-occurrence with hypergeometric tests, applying a repertoire-size bias correction to TCR pairs. In a later analysis, false discovery rates were estimated by permuting HLA or CMV assignments 20 times. In a later analysis, co-occurring TCRs were grouped using DBSCAN, with TCRdist sequence similarity added in when clustering inside HLA-allele-positive subsets. Repertoires with fewer than 30,000 or more than 120,000 public chains, plus five repertoires with anomalous nucleotide sharing, were excluded from co-occurrence clustering. TCRdb took this table from immuneACCESS and kept in-frame rearrangements with V and J called. Such tables lack part of the clones; where checked against another copy, unresolved V genes explain under half of the gap, and the rest is unexplained. Clonal size and the V and J genes are those of that table, whereas D and trimming came from the DNA. This sample is represented by 100,000 to 150,000 clones; 77% of them were singletons. Roughly 3.9% of the sample lies in the top ten.

The cohort was made up of under 800 healthy bone marrow donors. Cohort members were all nominally healthy when sampled, although unrecorded immune exposures were likely present. The donor tested CMV seropositive and was one of the 289 seropositive cohort members. A peripheral blood sample was provided by each donor, and peripheral blood mononuclear cells were used for TCR beta sequencing. Genomic DNA extraction from the blood cell samples was performed with the Qiagen DNeasy Blood Extraction Kit. Of note for this clone: Its antigen is unknown. No base quality values were provided; no much bigger clone lies one nucleotide off.

General findings and caveats noted by the study authors: The sequencing pipeline was judged likely to have produced a cluster of highly shared sequence variants as a technical artifact. In an earlier analysis of some 540 of the donors, most TCR beta V segments appeared in productive rearrangements about 87% or about 30% of the time, broadly matching IMGT annotations. Sequencing depth was assumed to be roughly uniform across donors in the presence/absence analyses, though that assumption may not hold. A further reported finding was that TCR beta sequences accurately predicted the HLA-A and HLA-B alleles for most subjects in the first cohort. In a later analysis, several top co-occurrence clusters were reported to appear linked to parvovirus B19, influenza, CMV and Epstein-Barr virus. CMV serostatus was the only immune exposure information available for the cohort. It was suggested by the authors that the approach could potentially be generalized to other disease states and immunological phenotypes. A later analysis found that most CMV-associated TCR beta chains appeared HLA-restricted, with HLA associations seemingly driven largely by CMV exposure. Because HLA typing was unavailable for some donors at each locus, only the typed subset was used in association tests. In a later analysis, HLA-associated TCR beta chains showed more clonal expansion and lower generation probabilities than non-associated chains that were equally common. Only TCR beta chains were sequenced in this cohort, and the absence of alpha or paired-chain data limited detectable features. The classifier was reported to diagnose cytomegalovirus status with high specificity and sensitivity in both the original and validation cohorts. Correlated functional status among segregating V segments might be attributable to linkage disequilibrium, but an unknown experimental factor could not be ruled out. Across donors, most TCR sequences were observed very rarely, whereas some public TCRs were present in many individuals. Some IMGT-functional V segments, including TRBV6-2 and TRBV6-3, could not be distinguished by the 87-base-pair reads and were therefore excluded. In a later analysis, TCR association rates were found to vary across HLA loci, with the most associated TCRs seen for DRB1 alleles and the fewest for HLA-C alleles. A later genetic analysis reported fewer N-insertions in productive TCRs among donors in an Asian-associated ancestry cluster than the approximately 670-donor mean. Because counts were too low, roughly 17 rarely observed V segments, including chromosome 9 orphons, were left out of the earlier analysis of approximately 580 of the donors. When HLA alleles, especially DR and DQ, strongly co-occurred, TCR associations were difficult to assign to individual alleles. A few of the identified cytomegalovirus-associated TCR beta chains were confirmed in vitro to be specific for cytomegalovirus antigens. A total of 150 to 200 TCR beta chains were listed by the study as associated with cytomegalovirus. At a false discovery rate of 0.05, a later analysis linked under 20,000 TCR beta sequences to specific HLA alleles. A later genetic analysis associated a missense DCLRE1C variant with V-gene and J-gene trimming of TCR beta chains, and an independent cohort replicated the association.

This chain joins TRBV28 to TRBJ2-3, with 10 bases in between that match TRBD1. Sample: PBMCs. The sequence came from a male donor in good health and CMV-seropositive. For the CDR3, the sequence is CASSPRTGGGTDTQYF. At the DNA level, the sequence is TGTGCCAGCAGTCCCAGGACAGGGGGAGGGACAGATACGCAGTATTTT.